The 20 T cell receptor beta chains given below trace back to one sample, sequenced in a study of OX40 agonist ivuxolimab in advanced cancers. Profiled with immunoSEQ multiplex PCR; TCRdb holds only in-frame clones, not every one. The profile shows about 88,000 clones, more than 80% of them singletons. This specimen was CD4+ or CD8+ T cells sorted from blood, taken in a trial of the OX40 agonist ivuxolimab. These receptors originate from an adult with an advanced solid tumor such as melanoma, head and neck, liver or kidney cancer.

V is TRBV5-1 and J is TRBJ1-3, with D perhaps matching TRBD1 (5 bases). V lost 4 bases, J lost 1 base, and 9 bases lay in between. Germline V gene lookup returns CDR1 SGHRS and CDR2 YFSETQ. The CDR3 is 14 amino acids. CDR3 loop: CASSQDTSGNTIYF. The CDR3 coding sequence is TGCGCCAGCAGCCAGGACACATCTGGAAACACCATATATTTT.

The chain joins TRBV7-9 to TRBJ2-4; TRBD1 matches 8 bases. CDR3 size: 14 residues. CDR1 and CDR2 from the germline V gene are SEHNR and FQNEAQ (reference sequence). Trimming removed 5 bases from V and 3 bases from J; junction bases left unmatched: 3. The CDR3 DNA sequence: TGTGCCAGCAGCCCGGACAGGGACAAAAACATTCAGTACTTC. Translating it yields CASSPDRDKNIQYF.

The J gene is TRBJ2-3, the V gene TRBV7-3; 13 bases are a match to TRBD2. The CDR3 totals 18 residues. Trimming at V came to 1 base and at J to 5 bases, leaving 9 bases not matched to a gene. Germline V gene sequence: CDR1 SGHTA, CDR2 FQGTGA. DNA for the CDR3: TGTGCCAGCAGCTTAATGGGTCGGACTAGCGGGAGTTTAGATACGCAGTATTTT. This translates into CASSLMGRTSGSLDTQYF.

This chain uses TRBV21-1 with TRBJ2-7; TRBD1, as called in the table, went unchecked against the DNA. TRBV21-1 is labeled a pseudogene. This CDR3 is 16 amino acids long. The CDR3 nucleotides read TGTGCCAGCAGCAAAGAGGGCAGGGTAGACCTCTACGAGCAGTACGTC. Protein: CASSKEGRVDLYEQYV.

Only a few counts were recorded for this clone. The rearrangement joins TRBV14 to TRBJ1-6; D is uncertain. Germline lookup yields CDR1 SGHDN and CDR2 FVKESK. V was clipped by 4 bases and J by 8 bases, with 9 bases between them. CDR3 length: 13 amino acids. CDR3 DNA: TGTGCCAGCAGCCCGGACTTATATTCACCCCTCCACTTT. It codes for CASSPDLYSPLHF. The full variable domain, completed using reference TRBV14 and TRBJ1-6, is EAGVTQFPSHSVIEKGQTVTLRCDPISGHDNLYWYRRVMGKEIKFLLHFVKESKQDESGMPNNRFLAERTGGTYSTLKVQPAELEDSGVYFCASSPDLYSPLHFGNGTRLTVT.

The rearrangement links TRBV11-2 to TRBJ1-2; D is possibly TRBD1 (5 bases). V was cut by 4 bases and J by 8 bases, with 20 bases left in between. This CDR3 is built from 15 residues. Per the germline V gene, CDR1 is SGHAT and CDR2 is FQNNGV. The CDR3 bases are TGTGCCAGCAGCTCCCTTCCGCGCCAGGGCGGGGGCTACACCTTC. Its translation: CASSSLPRQGGGYTF.

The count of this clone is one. CDR3 region: CASSLVAGGTGELFF. As DNA, the CDR3 is TGCGCCAGCAGCTTGGTGGCAGGGGGCACCGGGGAGCTGTTTTTT. The chain carries TRBV5-1 and TRBJ2-2, with 7 bases that match TRBD1. This CDR3 has 15 amino acids. V gave up 0 bases and J gave up 4 bases; unmatched junction bases: 3. Germline CDR1 and CDR2: SGHRS and YFSETQ.

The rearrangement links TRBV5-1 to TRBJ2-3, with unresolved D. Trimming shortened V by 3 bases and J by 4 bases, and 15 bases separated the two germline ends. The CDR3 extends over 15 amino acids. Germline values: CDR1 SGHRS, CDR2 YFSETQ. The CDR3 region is CASSSARNRADTQYF. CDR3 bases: TGCGCCAGCAGCTCAGCTCGGAATCGTGCAGATACGCAGTATTTT.

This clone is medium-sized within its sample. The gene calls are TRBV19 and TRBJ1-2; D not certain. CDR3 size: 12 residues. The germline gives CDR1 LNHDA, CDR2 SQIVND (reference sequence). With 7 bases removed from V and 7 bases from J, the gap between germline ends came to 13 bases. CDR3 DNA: TGTGCCAGTACTGAGAGGTGGGGTGGCTACACCTTC. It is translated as CASTERWGGYTF.

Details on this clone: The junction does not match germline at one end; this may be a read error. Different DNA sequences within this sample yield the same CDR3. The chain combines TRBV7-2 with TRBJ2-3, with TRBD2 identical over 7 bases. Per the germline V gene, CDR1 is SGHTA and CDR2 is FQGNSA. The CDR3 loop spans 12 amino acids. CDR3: CASSLAADTQYF. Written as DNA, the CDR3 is TGTGCCAGCAGCCTAGCGGCGGATACGCAGTATTTT.

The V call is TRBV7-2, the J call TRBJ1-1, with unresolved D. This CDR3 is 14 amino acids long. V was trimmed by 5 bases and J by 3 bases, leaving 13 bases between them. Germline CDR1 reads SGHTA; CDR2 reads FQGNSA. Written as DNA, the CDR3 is TGTGCCAGCAGCCTAGAGCCCGTGGACACTGAAGCTTTCTTT. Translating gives CASSLEPVDTEAFF.

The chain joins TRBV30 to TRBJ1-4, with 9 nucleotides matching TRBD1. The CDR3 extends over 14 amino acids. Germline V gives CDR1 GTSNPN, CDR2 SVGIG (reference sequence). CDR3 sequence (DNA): TGTGGACTTCTCCCACAGGGGGCATCTGAAAAACTGTTTTTT. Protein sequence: CGLLPQGASEKLFF.

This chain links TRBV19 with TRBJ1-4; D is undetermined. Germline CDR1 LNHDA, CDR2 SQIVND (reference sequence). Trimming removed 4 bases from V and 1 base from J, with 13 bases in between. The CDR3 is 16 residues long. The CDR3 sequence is CASSTPDSGTNEKLFF. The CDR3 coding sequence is TGTGCCAGTAGTACCCCCGACTCAGGAACTAATGAAAAACTGTTTTTT. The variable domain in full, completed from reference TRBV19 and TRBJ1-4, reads DGGITQSPKYLFRKEGQNVTLSCEQNLNHDAMYWYRQDPGQGLRLIYYSQIVNDFQKGDIAEGYSVSREKKESFPLTVTSAQKNPTAFYLCASSTPDSGTNEKLFFGSGTQLSVL.

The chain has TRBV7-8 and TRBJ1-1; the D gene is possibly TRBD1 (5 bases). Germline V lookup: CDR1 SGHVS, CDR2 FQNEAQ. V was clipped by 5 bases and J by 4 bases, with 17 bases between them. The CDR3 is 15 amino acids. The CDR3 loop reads CASSPSGGWVTEAFF. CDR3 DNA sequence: TGTGCCAGCAGCCCTAGTGGGGGTTGGGTCACTGAAGCTTTCTTT.

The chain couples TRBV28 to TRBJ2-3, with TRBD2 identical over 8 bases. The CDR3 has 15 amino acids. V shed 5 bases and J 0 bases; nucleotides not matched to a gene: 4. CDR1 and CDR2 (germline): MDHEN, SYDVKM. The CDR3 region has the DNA TGTGCCAGCAGTGACCAGCGGGGGAGCACAGATACGCAGTATTTT. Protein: CASSDQRGSTDTQYF.

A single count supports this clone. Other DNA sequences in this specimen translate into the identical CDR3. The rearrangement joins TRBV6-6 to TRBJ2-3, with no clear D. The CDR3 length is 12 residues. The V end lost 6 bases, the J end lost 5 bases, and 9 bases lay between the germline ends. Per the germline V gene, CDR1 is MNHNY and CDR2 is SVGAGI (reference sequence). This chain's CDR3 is CASSSSGDTQYF. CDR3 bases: TGTGCCAGCAGCTCGTCGGGAGATACGCAGTATTTT.

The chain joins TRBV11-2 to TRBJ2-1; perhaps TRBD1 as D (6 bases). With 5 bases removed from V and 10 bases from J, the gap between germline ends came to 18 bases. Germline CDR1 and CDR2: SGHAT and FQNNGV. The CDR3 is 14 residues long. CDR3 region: CASSLGQTEDEQFF. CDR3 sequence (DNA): TGTGCCAGCAGCCTAGGACAGACCGAGGACGAGCAGTTCTTC.

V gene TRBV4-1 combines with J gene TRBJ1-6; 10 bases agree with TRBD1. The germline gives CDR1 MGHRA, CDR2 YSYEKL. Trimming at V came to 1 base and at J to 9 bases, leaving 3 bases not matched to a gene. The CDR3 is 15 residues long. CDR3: CASSQGTGGGSPLHF. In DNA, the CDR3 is TGCGCCAGCAGCCAAGGGACAGGGGGGGGTTCACCCCTCCACTTT.

The CDR3 coding sequence is TGTGCCTGGAGTGTACTAGGGACCTACTTCCTAGCGAGCACCGGGGAGCTGTTTTTT. This translates into CAWSVLGTYFLASTGELFF. The chain combines TRBV30 with TRBJ2-2, with D possibly TRBD2 on 6 matching bases. V lost 0 bases, J lost 4 bases, and 24 bases lay in between. Germline V gene sequence: CDR1 GTSNPN, CDR2 SVGIG (reference sequence). This CDR3 comprises 19 residues.

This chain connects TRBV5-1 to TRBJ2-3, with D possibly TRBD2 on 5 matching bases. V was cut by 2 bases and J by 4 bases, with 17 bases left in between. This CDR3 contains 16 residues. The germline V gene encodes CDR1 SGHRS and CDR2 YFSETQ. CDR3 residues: CASSFRSRVAADTQYF. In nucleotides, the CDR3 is TGCGCCAGCAGCTTTCGTTCGCGGGTGGCCGCAGATACGCAGTATTTT.